This T cell receptor (beta chain) was documented in a study of blood T cells in healthy people across ages. Broader study findings: A strong correlation was found between TCR beta diversity and the percentage of naive T cells. In older individuals, TCR beta diversity per million T cells was lower, falling roughly linearly with age.

Together with a sample-barcoded 5' primer, a J-beta primer mix was included in a second PCR lasting about 7 to 11 cycles. One entry per CDR3 protein results from TCRdb running MiXCR on the 5' RACE reads. The sample yields some 940,000 distinct CDR3 sequences, around 29% seen once. Worth noting for this clonotype: Antigen specificity is unknown. A much larger clone differs by one base, so this may be a read error.

V lost 3 bases and J lost 0, with 15 bases in between. Germline lookup yields CDR1 DFQATT and CDR2 SNEGSKA (reference sequence). The CDR3 runs 15 residues. Separately, the same data were catalogued under a study of T cells of mothers and their children. That work adds: Mothers yielded over 8.5 million CDR3 reads, children 2.5 million to 3 million each.

This TCR was sampled from a middle-aged woman in good health. The chain links TRBV20-1 to TRBJ2-7, with unresolved D. Sequencing was performed on blood. The CDR3 loop is CSARDRASFSYEQYF. The CDR3 nucleotides are TGCAGTGCTAGGGACCGAGCGTCTTTCTCCTACGAGCAGTACTTC.